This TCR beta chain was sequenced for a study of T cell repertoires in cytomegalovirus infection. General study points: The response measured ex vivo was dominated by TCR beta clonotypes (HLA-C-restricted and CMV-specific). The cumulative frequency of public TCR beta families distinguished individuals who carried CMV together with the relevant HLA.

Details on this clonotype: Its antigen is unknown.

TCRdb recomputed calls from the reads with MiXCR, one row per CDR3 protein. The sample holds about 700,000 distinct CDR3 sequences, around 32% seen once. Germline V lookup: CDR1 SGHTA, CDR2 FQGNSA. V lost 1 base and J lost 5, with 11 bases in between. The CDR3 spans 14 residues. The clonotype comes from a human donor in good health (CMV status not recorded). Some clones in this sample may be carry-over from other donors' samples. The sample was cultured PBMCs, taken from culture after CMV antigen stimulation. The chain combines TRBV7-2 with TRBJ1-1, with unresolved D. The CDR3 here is CASSLDARGTEAFF. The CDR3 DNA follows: TGTGCCAGCAGCTTAGACGCCCGAGGGACTGAAGCTTTCTTT.